This is a list of T cell receptor beta chains from one sample in a study of cytomegalovirus exposure and HLA in healthy donors. Measured with immunoSEQ multiplex PCR; TCRdb has only the in-frame clones, and not every one. The sample has about 94,000 clones; around 74% are singletons. The sequenced material came from PBMCs. All receptors come from a man between 40 and 49 years old in good health and CMV-seropositive. CDR3s include the opening cysteine and the closing phenylalanine or tryptophan. Fields, in order: clone size, D gene, V gene, J gene, CDR3 length, CDR3 protein, CDR3 DNA. D genes are given only for firm matches. Some rows mark clone size as missing; the rest say once, few, many or name a class of expanded clone.

abundance: .
d_gene: .
v_gene: TRBV23-1
j_gene: TRBJ2-1
len: 16
CDR3aa: CASSQPRAGPYNEQFF
CDR3nt: TGCGCCAGCAGTCAACCAAGGGCGGGGCCTTACAATGAGCAGTTCTTC

abundance: .
d_gene: TRBD2
v_gene: TRBV6-5
j_gene: TRBJ2-7
len: 15
CDR3aa: CASSPTLATTYEQYF
CDR3nt: TGTGCCAGCAGTCCAACACTAGCGACCACCTACGAGCAGTACTTC

abundance: .
d_gene: TRBD1
v_gene: TRBV27
j_gene: TRBJ1-5
len: 16
CDR3aa: CASRDVGQAAQSAQHF
CDR3nt: TGTGCCAGCAGGGACGTAGGACAGGCTGCTCAATCAGCCCAGCATTTT

abundance: once
d_gene: TRBD2
v_gene: TRBV7-3
j_gene: TRBJ2-7
len: 15
CDR3aa: CASSLGGGAMDEQYF
CDR3nt: TGTGCCAGCAGCTTAGGCGGGGGGGCCATGGACGAGCAGTACTTC

abundance: .
d_gene: TRBD1
v_gene: TRBV7-2
j_gene: TRBJ2-7
len: 16
CDR3aa: CASSLDRATLFYEQYF
CDR3nt: TGTGCCAGCAGCCTTGACAGGGCCACCCTCTTCTACGAGCAGTACTTC

abundance: .
d_gene: .
v_gene: TRBV4-1
j_gene: TRBJ2-7
len: 15
CDR3aa: CASSQDQQDVYEQYF
CDR3nt: TGCGCCAGCAGCCAAGATCAACAGGATGTCTACGAGCAGTACTTC

abundance: .
d_gene: TRBD2
v_gene: TRBV5-4
j_gene: TRBJ2-7
len: 16
CDR3aa: CASSPKREGSSYEQYF
CDR3nt: TGTGCCAGCAGCCCTAAGCGGGAGGGGAGCTCCTACGAGCAGTACTTC

abundance: .
d_gene: .
v_gene: TRBV5-1
j_gene: TRBJ2-2
len: 12
CDR3aa: CATRTVTGELFF
CDR3nt: TGCGCCACCAGGACTGTTACCGGGGAGCTGTTTTTT

abundance: .
d_gene: .
v_gene: TRBV5-1
j_gene: TRBJ1-6
len: 16
CDR3aa: CASSLNRVHSNSPLHF
CDR3nt: TGCGCCAGCAGCTTAAACAGGGTACATTCTAATTCACCCCTCCACTTT

abundance: .
d_gene: .
v_gene: TRBV28
j_gene: TRBJ2-7
len: 12
CDR3aa: CASSRQSYEQYF
CDR3nt: TGTGCCAGCAGTCGACAGAGTTACGAGCAGTACTTC

abundance: .
d_gene: TRBD2
v_gene: TRBV27
j_gene: TRBJ2-2
len: 16
CDR3aa: CASSLLAGGNTGELFF
CDR3nt: TGTGCCAGCAGTTTATTAGCGGGGGGGAACACCGGGGAGCTGTTTTTT

abundance: few
d_gene: .
v_gene: TRBV25-1
j_gene: TRBJ1-1
len: 13
CDR3aa: CASSDLLNTEAFF
CDR3nt: TGTGCCAGCAGCGATCTATTGAACACTGAAGCTTTCTTT

abundance: few
d_gene: .
v_gene: TRBV6-5
j_gene: TRBJ1-2
len: 14
CDR3aa: CASSESGPVYGYTF
CDR3nt: TGTGCCAGCAGTGAGTCAGGTCCCGTCTATGGCTACACCTTC

abundance: once
d_gene: TRBD2
v_gene: TRBV5-8
j_gene: TRBJ2-5
len: 17
CDR3aa: CASSLAVLAGVQETQYF
CDR3nt: TGTGCCAGCAGCTTGGCCGTCCTAGCGGGGGTTCAAGAGACCCAGTACTTC

abundance: few
d_gene: TRBD1
v_gene: TRBV28
j_gene: TRBJ2-1
len: 15
CDR3aa: CASTSGDRDRNEQFF
CDR3nt: TGTGCCAGCACCTCCGGGGACAGGGATCGTAATGAGCAGTTCTTC

abundance: few
d_gene: .
v_gene: TRBV28
j_gene: TRBJ2-7
len: 14
CDR3aa: CASSFGGSSYEQYF
CDR3nt: TGTGCCAGCAGTTTCGGAGGCAGCTCCTACGAGCAGTACTTC

abundance: .
d_gene: .
v_gene: TRBV5-1
j_gene: TRBJ2-2
len: 16
CDR3aa: CASSPGTQRGTGELFF
CDR3nt: TGCGCCAGCAGCCCCGGGACACAGAGGGGAACCGGGGAGCTGTTTTTT

abundance: .
d_gene: TRBD2
v_gene: TRBV6-1
j_gene: TRBJ2-3
len: 16
CDR3aa: CASSEGLAGGTDTQYF
CDR3nt: TGTGCCAGCAGTGAAGGGCTAGCGGGGGGCACAGATACGCAGTATTTT

abundance: .
d_gene: .
v_gene: TRBV27
j_gene: TRBJ1-5
len: 15
CDR3aa: CASSLGPNSNQPQHF
CDR3nt: TGTGCCAGCAGTTTAGGGCCAAATAGCAATCAGCCCCAGCATTTT

abundance: .
d_gene: .
v_gene: TRBV5-1
j_gene: TRBJ2-5
len: 15
CDR3aa: CASSLLQGWGETQYF
CDR3nt: TGCGCCAGCAGCCTGCTGCAGGGTTGGGGAGAGACCCAGTACTTC

abundance: .
d_gene: .
v_gene: TRBV7-9
j_gene: TRBJ1-1
len: 14
CDR3aa: CASTHPGTNTEAFF
CDR3nt: TGTGCCAGCACCCACCCCGGGACTAACACTGAAGCTTTCTTT

abundance: .
d_gene: .
v_gene: TRBV27
j_gene: TRBJ1-1
len: 13
CDR3aa: CASSWQVKTEAFF
CDR3nt: TGTGCCAGCAGTTGGCAGGTCAAGACTGAAGCTTTCTTT

abundance: few
d_gene: TRBD1
v_gene: TRBV5-6
j_gene: TRBJ1-1
len: 14
CDR3aa: CASSWTGSHTEAFF
CDR3nt: TGTGCCAGCAGCTGGACAGGTTCACACACTGAAGCTTTCTTT

abundance: .
d_gene: TRBD2
v_gene: TRBV27
j_gene: TRBJ2-3
len: 15
CDR3aa: CASSLELAQTDTQYF
CDR3nt: TGTGCCAGCAGTTTGGAACTAGCGCAGACAGATACGCAGTATTTT

abundance: .
d_gene: .
v_gene: TRBV9
j_gene: TRBJ2-3
len: 14
CDR3aa: CASSVGRGTDTQYF
CDR3nt: TGTGCCAGCAGCGTTGGGCGGGGCACAGATACGCAGTATTTT

abundance: once
d_gene: .
v_gene: TRBV19
j_gene: TRBJ1-1
len: 14
CDR3aa: CASSSGRENTEAFF
CDR3nt: TGTGCCAGTAGTTCAGGACGGGAGAACACTGAAGCTTTCTTT

abundance: .
d_gene: .
v_gene: TRBV6-1
j_gene: TRBJ2-7
len: 13
CDR3aa: CANSEGGSYEQYF
CDR3nt: TGTGCCAACAGTGAGGGAGGCTCCTACGAGCAGTACTTC

abundance: .
d_gene: TRBD1
v_gene: TRBV5-4
j_gene: TRBJ1-2
len: 14
CDR3aa: CASSGGGQNYGYTF
CDR3nt: TGTGCCAGCAGCGGTGGGGGACAGAACTATGGCTACACCTTC

abundance: .
d_gene: TRBD2
v_gene: TRBV2
j_gene: TRBJ2-5
len: 12
CDR3aa: CASSFGGETQYF
CDR3nt: TGTGCCAGCAGTTTCGGGGGGGAGACCCAGTACTTC